This is a list of T cell receptor beta chains from one sample in a study of OX40 agonist ivuxolimab in advanced cancers. Assay used: immunoSEQ multiplex PCR; TCRdb lists only in-frame clones, some missing. The table has tens of thousands of clones, roughly 87% seen once. The sample in question was CD4+ or CD8+ T cells sorted from blood, obtained in a trial of the OX40 agonist ivuxolimab. The receptors here all came from an adult with an advanced solid tumor such as melanoma, head and neck, liver or kidney cancer. The CDR3 runs from the conserved cysteine through the conserved F or W. Each record gives: CDR3 protein, CDR3 DNA, D gene, clone size, V gene, J gene. D genes are given only for firm matches. Clone sizes are given selectively: once, few, many, or a class where the clone is expanded.

CDR3aa: CASSLLGSSYNEQFF
CDR3nt: TGTGCCAGCAGCTTATTGGGGAGCTCCTACAATGAGCAGTTCTTC
d_gene: NA
abundance: once
v_gene: TRBV7-2
j_gene: TRBJ2-1

CDR3aa: CASKRGLGETQYF
CDR3nt: TGTGCCAGCAAACGGGGTCTTGGGGAGACCCAGTACTTC
d_gene: NA
abundance: NA
v_gene: TRBV6-1
j_gene: TRBJ2-5

CDR3aa: CASSLKNSYNEQFF
CDR3nt: TGCGCCAGCAGCTTAAAGAATTCCTACAATGAGCAGTTCTTC
d_gene: NA
abundance: NA
v_gene: TRBV7-6
j_gene: TRBJ2-1

CDR3aa: CASARPPGETQYF
CDR3nt: TGTGCCAGTGCCAGGCCGCCCGGGGAGACCCAGTACTTC
d_gene: NA
abundance: NA
v_gene: TRBV7-7
j_gene: TRBJ2-5

CDR3aa: CASSEVRLAGGSEQFF
CDR3nt: TGTGCCAGCAGTGAAGTAAGGCTAGCGGGGGGTAGTGAGCAGTTCTTC
d_gene: TRBD2
abundance: NA
v_gene: TRBV6-1
j_gene: TRBJ2-1

CDR3aa: CASSLGQLGNTIYF
CDR3nt: TGCGCCAGCAGCTTAGGACAGCTTGGAAACACCATATATTTT
d_gene: NA
abundance: NA
v_gene: TRBV5-1
j_gene: TRBJ1-3

CDR3aa: CASSTKGTEAFF
CDR3nt: TGTGCCAGCAGTACCAAGGGCACTGAAGCTTTCTTT
d_gene: NA
abundance: NA
v_gene: TRBV2
j_gene: TRBJ1-1

CDR3aa: CASGLFPGGSYEQYF
CDR3nt: TGTGCTAGTGGTTTGTTCCCAGGGGGCTCCTACGAGCAGTACTTC
d_gene: TRBD1
abundance: NA
v_gene: TRBV12-5
j_gene: TRBJ2-7

CDR3aa: CASSSSGTPQETQYF
CDR3nt: TGTGCCAGCAGCTCTTCCGGGACTCCACAAGAGACCCAGTACTTC
d_gene: NA
abundance: NA
v_gene: TRBV7-3
j_gene: TRBJ2-5

CDR3aa: CASSLHLFGNTEAFF
CDR3nt: TGTGCCAGCAGCCTTCACTTGTTTGGGAACACTGAAGCTTTCTTT
d_gene: NA
abundance: NA
v_gene: TRBV14
j_gene: TRBJ1-1

CDR3aa: CASSFNLRGGGYTF
CDR3nt: TGTGCCAGCAGTTTTAATCTTCGGGGGGGCGGCTACACCTTC
d_gene: NA
abundance: NA
v_gene: TRBV27
j_gene: TRBJ1-2

CDR3aa: CASSPRGGTEAFF
CDR3nt: TGTGCCAGCTCACCTCGGGGGGGCACTGAAGCTTTCTTT
d_gene: NA
abundance: NA
v_gene: TRBV18
j_gene: TRBJ1-1

CDR3aa: CASSYQADNSPLHF
CDR3nt: TGTGCCAGCAGTTACCAAGCGGATAATTCACCCCTCCACTTT
d_gene: NA
abundance: NA
v_gene: TRBV6-6
j_gene: TRBJ1-6

CDR3aa: CASSQLIGELFF
CDR3nt: TGTGCCAGCAGCCAGCTGATCGGGGAGCTGTTTTTT
d_gene: NA
abundance: few
v_gene: TRBV13
j_gene: TRBJ2-2

CDR3aa: CASSDRWNTEAFF
CDR3nt: TGTGCCAGTAGCGACAGGTGGAACACTGAAGCTTTCTTT
d_gene: NA
abundance: few
v_gene: TRBV19
j_gene: TRBJ1-1

CDR3aa: CASSLEVRTVPREQYF
CDR3nt: TGTGCCAGCAGTTTAGAGGTGCGGACAGTACCTCGGGAGCAGTACTTC
d_gene: NA
abundance: NA
v_gene: TRBV27
j_gene: TRBJ2-7